The sequence of this TCR beta chain was determined in a study of blood T cells in healthy people across ages. A second PCR, run for roughly 7 to 11 cycles, used a sample-barcoded 5' primer plus a J-beta primer mix. In TCRdb, the 5' RACE reads were re-called with MiXCR into one record per CDR3 protein. The sample includes some 900,000 distinct CDR3 sequences, 25% to 35% of them seen just once. The CDR3 length is 16 residues. Germline V CDR1 and CDR2: SGHRS, YFSETQ. Trimming shortened V by 2 bases and J by 0 bases, and 11 bases separated the two germline ends. This clonotype has just a few counts. Material for sequencing was blood. The chain employs TRBV5-1 and TRBJ2-2; D is ambiguous. The TCR comes from a woman at least 80 years old in good health. This CDR3 is CASSFLSGPNTGELFF. CDR3 nucleotide sequence: TGCGCCAGCAGCTTTTTGTCAGGTCCGAACACCGGGGAGCTGTTTTTT. Variable domain in full (rest from reference TRBV5-1 and TRBJ2-2): KAGVTQTPRYLIKTRGQQVTLSCSPISGHRSVSWYQQTPGQGLQFLFEYFSETQRNKGNFPGRFSGRQFSNSRSEMNVSTLELGDSALYLCASSFLSGPNTGELFFGEGSRLTVL.